These 5 T cell receptor beta chains share one sample of origin, sequenced in a study of T cell repertoires in cytomegalovirus infection. TCRdb fed the reads into MiXCR, producing one record per CDR3 protein. The table includes 310,000 or so distinct CDR3 sequences, roughly 15% detected once. Input material: PBMCs. The receptor source for this set is a human donor in good health (CMV status not recorded). Some clones in this sample may be carry-over from other donors' samples.

This clonotype was detected ten times or more. The chain combines TRBV20-1 with TRBJ1-1; D ambiguous. Germline CDR1 DFQATT, CDR2 SNEGSKA (reference sequence). This CDR3 comprises 16 residues. V shed 2 bases and J shed 5 bases, with 21 bases lying between them. The DNA of the CDR3 is TGCAGTGCTAGATCGAGTGGGAAAGGAGCGGGGACTGAAGCTTTCTTT. Its translation is CSARSSGKGAGTEAFF.

The chain joins TRBV28 to TRBJ1-5; D remains ambiguous. Germline V CDR1 and CDR2: MDHEN, SYDVKM. The CDR3 is 16 amino acids. The V gene lost 3 bases and the J gene lost 6 bases, with 18 bases spanning the gap. CDR3 sequence (DNA): TGTGCCAGCAGTTTGGCTGGGAGTTTTCGTATTCAGCCCCAGCATTTT. Residues: CASSLAGSFRIQPQHF.

The gene calls are TRBV19 and TRBJ2-5, with TRBD1 matching 7 bases. V dropped 10 bases and J dropped 3; count of bases not matched to a gene: 8. The CDR3 sequence is 13 residues long. The germline gives CDR1 LNHDA, CDR2 SQIVND (reference sequence). As DNA, the CDR3 is TGTGCCACCCACGACAGGGCGAAAGAGACCCAGTACTTC. Translating it yields CATHDRAKETQYF.

This clonotype came up a few times. This chain connects TRBV12-3 or TRBV12-4 to TRBJ2-2; D unresolved. With 2 bases removed from V and 0 bases from J, the gap between germline ends came to 4 bases. The CDR3 length is 14 residues. DNA for the CDR3: TGTGCCAGCAGTTTAAACTCGAACACCGGGGAGCTGTTTTTT. Its protein is CASSLNSNTGELFF.

At least ten counts were recorded for this clonotype. The chain recombines TRBV6-1 with TRBJ2-2, with D possibly being TRBD1 (6 bases). Looked up from germline, CDR1 is MNHNS and CDR2 is SASEGT. CDR3 length: 13 residues. Trimming cost V 7 bases and J 5 bases, with 11 bases left between them. In DNA form, the CDR3 reads TGTGCCAGCATGCGGACAGAAACCGGGGAGCTGTTTTTT. Protein sequence: CASMRTETGELFF.